One sample yielded the 28 T cell receptor beta chains listed below, sequenced in a study of regulatory T cells in long-lasting Graves disease. Arm-PCR of CDR3 regions and iRepertoire HTBI primers were used to build TCR beta libraries. Using its own MiXCR run on the multiplex PCR reads, TCRdb lists one record per CDR3 protein. The top ten clones hold approximately 15% of a sample with around 460,000 distinct CDR3 sequences, around 15% of them seen once. Indicated time point: newly diagnosed GD, antithyroid drugs for less than 3 months. The TCR library was made from RNA extracted from PBMCs. These data are also associated with another study on T cells in Graves' hyperthyroidism and ophthalmopathy.

The sample here was peripheral blood mononuclear cells (PBMCs), taken at new diagnosis, from a patient treated with antithyroid drugs. The receptors were gathered from a woman aged 45-65 years with Graves disease.

V is TRBV19 and J is TRBJ2-7; possibly TRBD1 for D (6 bases). The CDR3 spans 13 residues. Germline CDR1 and CDR2: LNHDA and SQIVND (reference sequence). Trimming took 7 bases from V and 3 from J, leaving 13 bases between them. The CDR3: CASNQGRDYEQYF. CDR3 sequence (DNA): TGTGCCAGTAACCAGGGGCGCGACTACGAGCAGTACTTC.

In this sample, this clonotype turned up many times. V is TRBV5-1 and J is TRBJ2-7; TRBD2 matches 13 bases. In germline, CDR1 is SGHRS, CDR2 YFSETQ. CDR3 size: 18 residues. Losses at the gene ends were 4 bases for V and 1 base for J; bases not matched to a gene: 11. The CDR3, as DNA: TGCGCCAGCAGCCCTAACCCCCGGACTAGCGGGAGTTCCTACGAGCAGTACTTC. It is translated as CASSPNPRTSGSSYEQYF. The full variable domain, completed using reference TRBV5-1 and TRBJ2-7, is KAGVTQTPRYLIKTRGQQVTLSCSPISGHRSVSWYQQTPGQGLQFLFEYFSETQRNKGNFPGRFSGRQFSNSRSEMNVSTLELGDSALYLCASSPNPRTSGSSYEQYFGPGTRLTVT.

This clonotype was seen a few times. V is TRBV27 and J is TRBJ2-2; the D gene is possibly TRBD2 (5 bases). Germline CDR1 MNHEY, CDR2 SMNVEV (reference sequence). The CDR3 sequence is 13 residues long. V dropped 5 bases and J dropped 4 bases, with 8 bases sitting between them. This CDR3 reads CASSGLSTGELFF. CDR3 bases: TGTGCCAGCAGTGGACTTTCCACCGGGGAGCTGTTTTTT.

This clonotype was detected many times. The chain is built from TRBV27 and TRBJ2-3, with D tentatively TRBD1 or TRBD2 (5 bases each). V was cut by 10 bases and J by 3 bases, with 14 bases left in between. Per the germline V gene, CDR1 is MNHEY and CDR2 is SMNVEV (reference sequence). This CDR3 comprises 13 residues. The CDR3: CATNTRTTDTQYF. CDR3 coding DNA: TGTGCCACGAACACTAGGACAACAGATACGCAGTATTTT.

This clonotype has a count of ten or more. V usage is TRBV7-8 and J usage is TRBJ2-1; 8 nucleotides align to TRBD2. V was clipped by 4 bases and J by 6 bases; unmatched bases: 2. The CDR3 is made up of 13 amino acids. Germline CDR1 SGHVS, CDR2 FQNEAQ. The CDR3 nucleotides read TGTGCCAGCAGCTCGAGCGGGGGCAATGAGCAGTTCTTC. It codes for CASSSSGGNEQFF.

This clonotype has ten or more counts. CDR3 DNA: TGTGCCAGCACCCCCGACATAGGATCAGGATTCTCACCCCTCCACTTT. It encodes CASTPDIGSGFSPLHF. The rearrangement joins TRBV2 to TRBJ1-6; D is undetermined. The CDR3 runs to 16 residues. Trimming stripped 7 bases from V and 10 bases from J, with 23 bases between. The germline V gene has CDR1 SNHLY and CDR2 FYNNEI.

The table lists this clonotype with many counts. The V and J genes are TRBV20-1 and TRBJ2-3; the D gene is possibly TRBD2 (5 bases). The CDR3 consists of 14 residues. V lost 4 bases and J lost 3, with 14 bases in between. CDR1 is DFQATT and CDR2 is SNEGSKA in the germline V gene (reference sequence). Here the CDR3 DNA reads TGCAGTGCTACAGGACTCGAGAGGACAGATACGCAGTATTTT. Protein sequence: CSATGLERTDTQYF.

This clonotype was observed a few times. The chain uses TRBV5-6 and TRBJ1-1; 9 nucleotides align to TRBD1. Germline V lookup: CDR1 SGHDT, CDR2 YYEEEE. The CDR3 is made up of 17 amino acids. V was pared by 0 bases and J by 5 bases, with 11 bases of the junction left unmatched. The CDR3 DNA sequence: TGTGCCAGCAGCTTGGGGACAGGGGTAATCTTCGGAACTGAAGCTTTCTTT. It is translated as CASSLGTGVIFGTEAFF.

This clonotype has ten or more counts. The chain joins TRBV5-1 to TRBJ2-1, with 9 bases identical to TRBD2. The CDR3 covers 14 residues. V dropped 0 bases and J dropped 7; count of bases not matched to a gene: 2. Germline V CDR1 and CDR2: SGHRS, YFSETQ. CDR3 region: CASSLGLAENEQFF. CDR3 bases: TGCGCCAGCAGCTTGGGACTAGCGGAGAATGAGCAGTTCTTC.

This clonotype came up many times. The chain links TRBV28 to TRBJ2-7, with unresolved D. The CDR3 is 15 amino acids. From germline, CDR1 is MDHEN and CDR2 SYDVKM. V was clipped by 4 bases and J by 4 bases, with 17 bases between them. The CDR3 DNA sequence: TGTGCCAGCAGTTCCCCCTCCATGACTGATTACGAGCAGTACTTC. This gives the protein CASSSPSMTDYEQYF.

This chain joins TRBV5-4 and TRBJ1-1; 8 nucleotides align to TRBD1. Germline values: CDR1 SGHNT, CDR2 YYREEE (reference sequence). The CDR3 is made up of 14 amino acids. The ends lost 4 bases at V and 2 bases at J; junction bases unmatched: 4. CDR3 sequence (DNA): TGTGCCAGCAGCACGGACAGGGTAAACACTGAAGCTTTCTTT. This translates into CASSTDRVNTEAFF.

This clonotype was counted many times. The chain combines TRBV11-2 with TRBJ2-1, with 7 positions matching TRBD2. There are 16 residues in the CDR3. Trimming at V came to 0 bases and at J to 0 bases, leaving 2 bases not matched to a gene. The germline gives CDR1 SGHAT, CDR2 FQNNGV. DNA for the CDR3: TGTGCCAGCAGCTTAGAATGGACTAGCTCCTACAATGAGCAGTTCTTC. Translated: CASSLEWTSSYNEQFF.

The table lists this clonotype with many counts. V is TRBV28 and J is TRBJ1-5; unclear D gene. Germline V gene data show CDR1 as MDHEN and CDR2 as SYDVKM. Between the trimmed V and J ends, which lost 7 bases and 0 bases, there was a span of 7 bases. CDR3 size: 13 residues. This chain's CDR3 is CASMVDSNQPQHF. CDR3 coding DNA: TGTGCCAGCATGGTCGATAGCAATCAGCCCCAGCATTTT.

As for this clonotype: This may stem from a read error, because a much larger clone lies one nucleotide away. A read error is likely, as this CDR3 ends without the conserved phenylalanine or tryptophan. The chain has TRBV28 and TRBJ2-3; 7 nucleotides align to TRBD2. The CDR3 sequence is 15 residues long. V dropped 2 bases and J dropped 2; count of bases not matched to a gene: 4. Germline V gene lookup returns CDR1 MDHEN and CDR2 SYDVKM. This CDR3 reads CASSLIAGDTDTQYL. The CDR3 DNA is TGTGCCAGCAGTTTAATAGCGGGCGACACAGATACGCAGTATCTT.

In its sample, this clonotype was seen many times. The J gene is TRBJ2-7, the V gene TRBV28; 7 positions match TRBD2. The CDR3 sequence is 15 residues long. J was trimmed by 1 base and V by 3 bases; bases with no gene match: 6. Germline CDR1 reads MDHEN; CDR2 reads SYDVKM. CDR3 DNA sequence: TGTGCCAGCAGTTTTGGTTACGGGAGGTCCTACGAGCAGTACTTC. This gives the protein CASSFGYGRSYEQYF.

This clonotype showed up just a few times. The chain is built from TRBV29-1 and TRBJ2-1; no firm D call. Deletions cut 4 bases from V and 7 bases from J, with 14 bases between. Germline-derived CDR1 and CDR2 are SQVTM and ANQGSEA. The CDR3 runs to 13 residues. CDR3 coding DNA: TGCAGCGTTGTCTTCTCCCTGGGGAATGAGCAGTTCTTC. This encodes CSVVFSLGNEQFF.

This clonotype was counted between two and nine times. The chain uses TRBV19 and TRBJ1-4, with D possibly TRBD1 on 6 matching bases. Trimming took 6 bases from V and 0 from J, leaving 17 bases between them. The CDR3 extends over 17 amino acids. Germline values: CDR1 LNHDA, CDR2 SQIVND (reference sequence). CDR3 loop: CASRPGTPQSTNEKLFF. The CDR3 DNA is TGTGCCAGTAGGCCCGGGACACCCCAATCAACTAATGAAAAACTGTTTTTT.

This clonotype was detected many times. The chain couples TRBV7-9 to TRBJ1-5; D not certain. The CDR3 spans 13 residues. Germline CDR1 and CDR2: SEHNR and FQNEAQ (reference sequence). Deletions cut 2 bases from V and 4 bases from J, with 6 bases between. The CDR3 bases are TGTGCCAGCAGCTTACAAGGTAATCAGCCCCAGCATTTT. Translating it yields CASSLQGNQPQHF.

This clonotype showed up just a few times. The V and J genes are TRBV7-9 and TRBJ2-4; D possibly corresponds to TRBD1 (6 bases). V was clipped by 5 bases and J by 5 bases, with 13 bases between them. This CDR3 has 14 residues. CDR1 is SEHNR and CDR2 is FQNEAQ in the germline V gene (reference sequence). CDR3 residues: CASSPVKGENIQYF. The CDR3 region has the DNA TGTGCCAGCAGCCCGGTTAAGGGGGAAAACATTCAGTACTTC.

This clonotype has more than one count but fewer than ten. The chain uses TRBV9 and TRBJ1-2, with TRBD1 matching 9 bases. Germline-derived CDR1 and CDR2 are SGDLS and YYNGEE. This CDR3 contains 14 residues. After removal of 3 bases from V and 8 bases from J, the junction contained 8 bases not matched to a gene. CDR3 protein: CASSEGQGTEGYTF. In DNA, the CDR3 is TGTGCCAGCAGCGAAGGACAGGGGACGGAAGGCTACACCTTC.

Many counts were recorded for this clonotype. V and J are TRBV28 and TRBJ1-2; perhaps TRBD1 as D (6 bases). CDR3 length: 13 residues. Trimming left V 7 bases short and J 4 bases short, with 13 bases between. Germline assignment: CDR1 MDHEN and CDR2 SYDVKM. The CDR3 DNA follows: TGTGCCAGCACCCTCCAGGACAGCTATGGCTACACCTTC. Protein: CASTLQDSYGYTF.

This clonotype was counted at least ten times. The germline gene is not matched at one end of the junction; a read error may be the cause. This sequence joins TRBV2 and TRBJ2-7; D is perhaps TRBD1 (5 bases). Germline V lookup: CDR1 SNHLY, CDR2 FYNNEI. The CDR3 has 13 amino acids. In DNA, the CDR3 is TGTGTCAGCAGGCTTCAGGGTTCCTACGAGCAGTACTTC. This codes for CVSRLQGSYEQYF.

The chain links TRBV29-1 to TRBJ2-7, with D possibly being TRBD1 or TRBD2 (6 bases each). Germline V gene lookup returns CDR1 SQVTM and CDR2 ANQGSEA. The CDR3 length is 10 residues. V gave up 6 bases and J gave up 6 bases, with 9 bases separating them. CDR3 nucleotide sequence: TGCAGCGTATGGGGGGCCGAGCAGTACTTC. Its translation: CSVWGAEQYF.

This clonotype was detected many times. The chain employs TRBV20-1 and TRBJ1-5; D is perhaps TRBD1 (6 bases). The CDR3 consists of 15 residues. V was pared by 2 bases and J by 0 bases, with 11 bases between. Germline CDR1 and CDR2: DFQATT and SNEGSKA (reference sequence). The CDR3 loop is CSARRGGNSNQPQHF. The CDR3 DNA reads as TGCAGTGCTAGACGAGGGGGGAATAGCAATCAGCCCCAGCATTTT.

This clonotype was recorded once. It is likely a read error: a sequence one base away is far more abundant. V gene TRBV12-3 or TRBV12-4 combines with J gene TRBJ2-7; D is undetermined. The length of the CDR3 is 13 residues. CDR3 bases: TGTGCCAGCAGTTTAGGGGCCCCCTACGAGCAGGACTTC. Its translation: CASSLGAPYEQDF.

This clonotype came up once. This rearrangement joins TRBV5-5 to TRBJ1-5; 8 bases agree with TRBD1. CDR1 and CDR2 (germline): SGHKS, YYEKEE (reference sequence). V gave up 6 bases and J gave up 0 bases; unmatched junction bases: 5. The CDR3 length is 15 residues. CDR3 DNA sequence: TGTGCCAGCACGGGGACAGGCGATAGCAATCAGCCCCAGCATTTT. This gives the protein CASTGTGDSNQPQHF.

There are a few counts of this clonotype. This chain uses TRBV18 with TRBJ2-3; 8 bases align to TRBD2. The CDR3 runs to 17 residues. CDR1 is KGHSH, CDR2 LQKENI, per germline. The ends lost 0 bases at V and 4 bases at J; junction bases unmatched: 9. The CDR3 DNA follows: TGTGCCAGCTCACCACCCGTTTCGCTAGCGGGCGCAGATACGCAGTATTTT. Translation: CASSPPVSLAGADTQYF.

Ten or more counts support this clonotype. The chain uses TRBV5-4 and TRBJ2-1; D may be TRBD1 or TRBD2 (5 bases each). The CDR3 spans 13 residues. Germline CDR1 and CDR2: SGHNT and YYREEE (reference sequence). V gave up 2 bases and J gave up 8 bases, with 11 bases separating them. CDR3 sequence (DNA): TGTGCCAGCAGCTTATCCGGGGACCATGAGCAGTTCTTC. Amino acid sequence: CASSLSGDHEQFF.